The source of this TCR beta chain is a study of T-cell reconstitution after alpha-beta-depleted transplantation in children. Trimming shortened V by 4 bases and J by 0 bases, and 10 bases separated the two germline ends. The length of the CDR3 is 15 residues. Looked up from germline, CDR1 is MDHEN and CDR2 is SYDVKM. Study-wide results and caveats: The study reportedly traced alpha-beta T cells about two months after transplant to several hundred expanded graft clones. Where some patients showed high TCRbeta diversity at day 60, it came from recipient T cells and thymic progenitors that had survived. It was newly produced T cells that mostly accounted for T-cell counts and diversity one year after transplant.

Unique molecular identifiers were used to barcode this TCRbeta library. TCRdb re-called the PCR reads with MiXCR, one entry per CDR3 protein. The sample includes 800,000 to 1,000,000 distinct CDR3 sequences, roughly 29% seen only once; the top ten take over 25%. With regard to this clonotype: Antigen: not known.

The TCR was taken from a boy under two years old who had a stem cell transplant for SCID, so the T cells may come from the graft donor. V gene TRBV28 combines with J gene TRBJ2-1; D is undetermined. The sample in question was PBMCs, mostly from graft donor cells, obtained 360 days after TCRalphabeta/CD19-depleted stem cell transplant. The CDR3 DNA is TGTGCCAGCAGTTGGGTTCCGAGCTCCTACAATGAGCAGTTCTTC. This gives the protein CASSWVPSSYNEQFF. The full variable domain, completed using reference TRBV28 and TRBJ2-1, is DVKVTQSSRYLVKRTGEKVFLECVQDMDHENMFWYRQDPGLGLRLIYFSYDVKMKEKGDIPEGYSVSREKKERFSLILESASTNQTSMYLCASSWVPSSYNEQFFGPGTRLTVL.